This TCR beta chain derives from a study of T cells after yellow fever vaccination. Broader study findings: Clones from primary vaccination mostly reappeared after the booster (about 97% CD4, around 90% CD8).

The CDR3 has 13 residues. Per the germline V gene, CDR1 is MGHDK and CDR2 is SYGVNS. V lost 5 bases and J lost 6; bases outside the gene matches: 5. TCRdb re-called the 5' RACE reads with MiXCR, one entry per CDR3 protein. The sample contains about 580,000 distinct CDR3 sequences, about a sixth of which appear only once. Points on this clonotype: Antigen specificity is unknown.

The TCR sequence derives from a man aged 18 to 29 who received the YFV17D yellow fever vaccine. Sample: PBMCs, taken roughly 5 days after the first yellow fever vaccination. This chain uses TRBV25-1 with TRBJ2-5, with 8 bases that match TRBD2. This CDR3 reads CASSSGGLQTQYF. The DNA of the CDR3 is TGTGCCAGCAGTAGCGGGGGATTGCAGACCCAGTACTTC. The variable domain in full, with the rest retrieved from reference TRBV25-1 and TRBJ2-5, is EADIYQTPRYLVIGTGKKITLECSQTMGHDKMYWYQQDPGMELHLIHYSYGVNSTEKGDLSSESTVSRIRTEHFPLTLESARPSHTSQYLCASSSGGLQTQYFGPGTRLLVL.